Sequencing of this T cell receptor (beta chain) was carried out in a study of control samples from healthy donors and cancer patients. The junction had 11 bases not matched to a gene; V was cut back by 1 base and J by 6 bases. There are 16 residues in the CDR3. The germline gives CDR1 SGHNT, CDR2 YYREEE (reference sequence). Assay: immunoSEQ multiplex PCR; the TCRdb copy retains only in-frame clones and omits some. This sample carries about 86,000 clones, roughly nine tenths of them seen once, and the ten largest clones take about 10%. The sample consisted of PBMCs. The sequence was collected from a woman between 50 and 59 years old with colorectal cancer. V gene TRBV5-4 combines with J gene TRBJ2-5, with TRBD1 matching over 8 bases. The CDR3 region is CASSLSPQGAKKTQYF. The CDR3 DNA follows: TGTGCCAGCAGCTTGAGTCCCCAGGGGGCTAAAAAGACCCAGTACTTC.